Listed below are T cell receptor beta chains from one sample, sequenced in a study of shared clonotypes between healthy human individuals. Repertoires were generated with immunoSEQ multiplex PCR, while TCRdb's copy carries only in-frame clones and drops some. The repertoire has approximately 720,000 clones, about 91% of them found once; the top ten carry about a quarter. The sequenced sample consisted of naive CD8+ T cells sorted from blood. The receptors stem from a man aged 25 to 40 in good health. Each CDR3 is given with its conserved first and last residue. The D gene is left open where the match is weak. Size values are once, few and many counts, or a class for expanded clones, and some rows have none.

CDR3 protein	CDR3 DNA	V gene	D gene	clone size	J gene
CASSPPGDTQYF	TGTGCCAGCAGCCCCCCGGGAGATACGCAGTATTTT	TRBV11-3	-	-	TRBJ2-3
CASSLDALSYEQYF	TGTGCCAGCAGTTTAGACGCGTTATCCTACGAGCAGTACTTC	TRBV27	-	-	TRBJ2-7
CATSPVPARDGSTNTGELFF	TGTGCCACCAGTCCAGTTCCCGCCCGGGACGGAAGCACGAACACCGGGGAGCTGTTTTTT	TRBV15	-	-	TRBJ2-2
CASSVYIQGGYTEAFF	TGTGCCAGCAGCGTCTACATACAGGGGGGTTACACTGAAGCTTTCTTT	TRBV9	TRBD1	-	TRBJ1-1
CASSSSGTSGRPSYNEQFF	TGTGCCAGCAGCTCGTCCGGGACTAGCGGGAGGCCCTCCTACAATGAGCAGTTCTTC	TRBV7-9	TRBD2	-	TRBJ2-1
CASSVATSTTGGNIQYF	TGTGCCAGCAGCGTAGCAACTAGCACCACAGGGGGAAACATTCAGTACTTC	TRBV11-1	TRBD1	-	TRBJ2-4
CASSGNGEQYF	TGTGCCAGCAGTGGGAATGGGGAGCAGTACTTC	TRBV2	-	once	TRBJ2-7
CASSGGRGNEQFF	TGTGCCAGCAGCGGTGGTCGGGGCAATGAGCAGTTCTTC	TRBV9	-	few	TRBJ2-1
CAWSEGTVGFAGELFF	TGTGCCTGGAGTGAGGGGACAGTTGGGTTTGCCGGGGAGCTGTTTTTT	TRBV30	TRBD1	-	TRBJ2-2
CASSALAGVENEQFF	TGTGCCAGCAGTGCCCTAGCGGGAGTGGAGAATGAGCAGTTCTTC	TRBV27	TRBD2	-	TRBJ2-1
CASSQVRGDGRIIHF	TGCGCCAGCAGCCAAGTCAGAGGGGACGGGCGGATCATACATTTT	TRBV4-1	-	-	TRBJ1-5
CASSLKGYAYEQYF	TGTGCCAGCAGCTTAAAAGGTTACGCCTACGAGCAGTACTTC	TRBV7-6	-	-	TRBJ2-7
CASSPWTGGVEKLFF	TGCGCCAGCAGCCCCTGGACAGGGGGCGTTGAAAAACTGTTTTTT	TRBV4-3	TRBD1	many	TRBJ1-4
CASSPRTGRGEKLFF	TGTGCCAGCAGCCCCCGGACAGGGAGAGGTGAAAAACTGTTTTTT	TRBV9	TRBD1	-	TRBJ1-4
CAIRQELAGRMANEQFF	TGTGCCATCAGACAAGAATTAGCGGGTCGAATGGCCAATGAGCAGTTCTTC	TRBV10-3	TRBD2	-	TRBJ2-1
CASSPISSTEQFF	TGTGCCAGCAGCCCGATCTCTAGCACTGAGCAGTTCTTC	TRBV11-1	-	once	TRBJ2-1
CAPQDRGLRETQYF	TGTGCCCCTCAGGACAGGGGGCTTAGAGAGACCCAGTACTTC	TRBV19	TRBD1	once	TRBJ2-5
CASKAVHEQFF	TGTGCCAGCAAAGCGGTACATGAGCAGTTCTTC	TRBV7-9	-	-	TRBJ2-1
CASSPTGANAYEQYF	TGTGCCAGCAGTCCAACAGGGGCGAACGCCTACGAGCAGTACTTC	TRBV6-6	TRBD1	-	TRBJ2-7
CASSLRASGSRETQYF	TGTGCCAGCAGCTTAAGGGCTAGCGGGAGTAGAGAGACCCAGTACTTC	TRBV7-8	TRBD2	-	TRBJ2-5